The sequence of this T cell receptor (beta chain) was determined in a study of blood T cell repertoires in COVID-19. Across the whole study: Sites across the United States, Italy and Spain contributed samples from acute and convalescent COVID-19. From T cells, B-cell-depleted T cells, or PBMCs came the material, which was cDNA or gDNA.

In the original workflow: From reference gene primer amplification, estimates of nucleated cell counts were derived. Using immunoSEQ multiplex PCR, the repertoire was profiled, and TCRdb retains in-frame clones only, with some absent. For V, J and clone size, that table is used; D and trimming come from the DNA. The data show tens of thousands of clones, roughly 82% seen once. CDR1 is SGHKS, CDR2 YYEKEE, per germline (reference sequence). V was trimmed by 2 bases and J by 7 bases, leaving 15 bases between them. The length of the CDR3 is 14 residues. The specimen was peripheral blood. The receptor was isolated from a human donor in a cohort sampled during active COVID-19. The chain recombines TRBV5-5 with TRBJ1-2, with D maybe TRBD1 (5 bases). The CDR3 region has the DNA TGTGCCAGCAGCTTACGCAGGGATTATTTTGGCTACACCTTC. Its translation is CASSLRRDYFGYTF.